Shown below are 19 T cell receptor beta chains from a single sample sequenced in a study of blood T cell repertoires in COVID-19. Sequencing was performed with immunoSEQ multiplex PCR; in TCRdb, only in-frame clones are kept and a portion is missing. The data contain 55,000 to 80,000 clones, 89% of them seen just once; the ten biggest clones take up roughly 8.2%. The material sequenced was peripheral blood. Every receptor here comes from a man aged 50 to 60 with active COVID-19.

The chain has TRBV27 and TRBJ1-2; tentative D call: TRBD1 (6 bases). V was clipped by 6 bases and J by 3 bases, with 14 bases between them. CDR3 length equals 14 residues. CDR1 and CDR2 (germline): MNHEY, SMNVEV (reference sequence). CDR3 sequence reads: CASRPTGLYYGYTF. Written as DNA, the CDR3 is TGTGCCAGCAGACCCACAGGGTTATACTATGGCTACACCTTC.

The rearrangement uses TRBV3-1 (or the pseudogene TRBV3-2) and TRBJ2-5, with D perhaps TRBD2 (6 bases). This CDR3 is 14 amino acids long. Per germline, CDR1 LGHDT and CDR2 YNNKEL (reference sequence). The V end lost 3 bases, the J end lost 4 bases, and 12 bases lay between the germline ends. CDR3 sequence reads: CASSHQGGVETQYF. The CDR3 coding sequence is TGTGCCAGCAGCCACCAGGGAGGAGTAGAGACCCAGTACTTC.

The sample holds one count of this clone. This chain uses TRBV6-5 with TRBJ2-1; 12 nucleotides align to TRBD2. V dropped 6 bases and J dropped 12; count of bases not matched to a gene: 9. This CDR3 has 14 residues. Per the germline V gene, CDR1 is MNHEY and CDR2 is SVGAGI. The CDR3 is CASRSGTSGLGQFF. Here the CDR3 DNA reads TGTGCCAGCAGGTCCGGGACTAGCGGGCTGGGGCAGTTCTTC.

V is TRBV6-2 or TRBV6-3 and J is TRBJ2-3, with a weak D call TRBD2 (5 bases). The CDR3 is 15 amino acids. Germline assignment: CDR1 MNHEY and CDR2 SVGEGT. V was shortened by 5 bases and J by 0 bases, with 12 bases between the two germline ends. CDR3 in amino acids: CASSRGDLSTDTQYF. Written as DNA, the CDR3 is TGTGCCAGCAGTCGGGGAGACTTAAGCACAGATACGCAGTATTTT.

The rearrangement joins TRBV27 to TRBJ2-7, with D possibly being TRBD1 (6 bases). There are 14 residues in the CDR3. The germline V gene encodes CDR1 MNHEY and CDR2 SMNVEV (reference sequence). The V gene lost 6 bases and the J gene lost 3 bases, with 15 bases spanning the gap. The CDR3 region has the DNA TGTGCCAGCAGACTGCAGGGGAACAGCTACGAGCAGTACTTC. It specifies CASRLQGNSYEQYF.

This clone was observed once. CDR3 sequence (DNA): TGTGCCAGCAGCCAAGATGTAGTAGCGGGGCGAGATACGCAGTATTTT. Amino acids: CASSQDVVAGRDTQYF. The J gene is TRBJ2-3, the V gene TRBV3-1 (or the pseudogene TRBV3-2), with TRBD2 identical over 8 bases. The germline V gene encodes CDR1 LGHDT and CDR2 YNNKEL (reference sequence). Unmatched junction bases numbered 7, after V lost 0 bases and J lost 5 bases. The CDR3 has 16 amino acids.

This clone was found a few times. This rearrangement joins TRBV10-2 to TRBJ1-5, with a possible D match to TRBD1 (5 bases). Germline CDR1 reads WSHSY; CDR2 reads SAAADI. The CDR3 loop spans 14 amino acids. The V end lost 3 bases, the J end lost 3 bases, and 9 bases lay between the germline ends. The CDR3 DNA sequence: TGCGCCAGCAGTGAAACCAGGGTCAATCAGCCCCAGCATTTT. This sequence encodes CASSETRVNQPQHF.

V usage is TRBV6-2 or TRBV6-3 and J usage is TRBJ1-2, with a possible D match to TRBD1 (6 bases). The CDR3 length is 13 residues. V dropped 4 bases and J dropped 2 bases, with 8 bases sitting between them. From germline, CDR1 is MNHEY and CDR2 SVGEGT. The CDR3 DNA reads as TGTGCCAGCAGTTCACAGGGAAACTATGGCTACACCTTC. Amino acid sequence: CASSSQGNYGYTF.

The chain uses TRBV6-2 or TRBV6-3 and TRBJ2-3; 7 bases align to TRBD2. The CDR3 runs to 14 residues. Germline V CDR1 and CDR2: MNHEY, SVGEGT. Unmatched junction bases numbered 10, after V lost 2 bases and J lost 11 bases. In DNA form, the CDR3 reads TGTGCCAGCAGTTACGGGGGGGAGGGGATGCGGCAGTATTTT. Protein: CASSYGGEGMRQYF.

This clone occurred once. This rearrangement joins TRBV4-2 to TRBJ2-5, with 8 bases aligning to TRBD1. With 1 base clipped from V and 5 bases from J, the junction kept 6 bases outside the gene matches. The germline V gene has CDR1 LGHNA and CDR2 YNFKEQ. The CDR3 spans 15 residues. The CDR3 is CASSQGDRLRETQYF. In DNA form, the CDR3 reads TGTGCCAGCAGCCAAGGGGACAGGTTACGGGAGACCCAGTACTTC.

V and J are TRBV7-3 and TRBJ2-3; 10 positions agree with TRBD2. The ends lost 5 bases at V and 0 bases at J; junction bases unmatched: 5. The CDR3 loop spans 16 amino acids. Germline CDR1 is SGHTA and CDR2 is FQGTGA. CDR3 protein: CASSQLAGSSTDTQYF. In DNA form, the CDR3 reads TGTGCCAGCAGCCAACTAGCGGGGTCGAGCACAGATACGCAGTATTTT.

The chain is built from TRBV20-1 and TRBJ2-1, with D tentatively TRBD1 (5 bases). The CDR3 has 11 residues. Trimming left V 5 bases short and J 13 bases short, with 15 bases between. Per germline, CDR1 DFQATT and CDR2 SNEGSKA (reference sequence). The CDR3 DNA reads as TGCAGTGCTGCAGGACACGACTTTCAGTTCTTC. It yields the protein CSAAGHDFQFF.

The chain is built from TRBV5-1 and TRBJ2-2; 10 nucleotides agree with TRBD1. CDR1 is SGHRS and CDR2 is YFSETQ in the germline V gene. V shed 2 bases, J shed 4 bases, and the junction held 2 bases outside the gene matches. The length of the CDR3 is 15 residues. In DNA form, the CDR3 reads TGCGCCAGCAGCTTCCGGACAGGGGGCACCGGGGAGCTGTTTTTT. Its protein product is CASSFRTGGTGELFF.

On this clone itself: Within the sample, other DNA sequences also encode this same CDR3. The chain links TRBV19 to TRBJ2-1; a possible D gene is TRBD2 (6 bases). Germline CDR1 reads LNHDA; CDR2 reads SQIVND (reference sequence). The V end was cut by 3 bases, the J end by 0 bases, with 9 bases between. There are 15 residues in the CDR3. The CDR3 loop reads CASSMGGSSYNEQFF. Here the CDR3 DNA reads TGTGCCAGTAGTATGGGGGGTAGCTCCTACAATGAGCAGTTCTTC.

The V call is TRBV11-2, the J call TRBJ1-2; 7 nucleotides align to TRBD1. Trimming at V came to 6 bases and at J to 6 bases, leaving 10 bases not matched to a gene. Per germline, CDR1 SGHAT and CDR2 FQNNGV. The CDR3 totals 14 residues. The DNA of the CDR3 is TGTGCCAGCAGGCCGACAGGGACTAGCGATGGCTACACCTTC. Amino acids: CASRPTGTSDGYTF.

This chain joins TRBV7-9 and TRBJ2-7; D remains ambiguous. Trimming shortened V by 1 base and J by 7 bases, and 8 bases separated the two germline ends. This CDR3 contains 12 residues. In germline, CDR1 is SEHNR, CDR2 FQNEAQ (reference sequence). The DNA of the CDR3 is TGTGCCAGCAGCTTAGAAGCCGGGGAGCAGTACTTC. It codes for CASSLEAGEQYF.

The J gene is TRBJ2-5, the V gene TRBV5-1; perhaps TRBD1 as D (6 bases). Per germline, CDR1 SGHRS and CDR2 YFSETQ. CDR3 length equals 15 residues. The V end was cut by 2 bases, the J end by 2 bases, with 13 bases between. CDR3 residues: CASSLGSRGQETQYF. The DNA of the CDR3 is TGCGCCAGCAGCTTAGGATCGAGGGGGCAAGAGACCCAGTACTTC.

V is TRBV5-1 and J is TRBJ2-3, with 11 bases aligning to TRBD2. V shed 2 bases, J shed 1 base, and the junction held 3 bases outside the gene matches. CDR3 size: 16 residues. Looked up from germline, CDR1 is SGHRS and CDR2 is YFSETQ. The CDR3 spells CASSFSGGAGTDTQYF. The CDR3 DNA reads as TGCGCCAGCAGCTTTAGCGGGGGGGCCGGCACAGATACGCAGTATTTT.

The table lists this clone with a count of one. This chain connects TRBV18 to TRBJ1-1; no clear D gene. Between the trimmed V and J ends, which lost 4 bases and 2 bases, there was a span of 14 bases. CDR3 length: 15 residues. The germline gives CDR1 KGHSH, CDR2 LQKENI. This CDR3 is CASSQFGPSNTEAFF. CDR3 nucleotide sequence: TGTGCCAGCTCACAGTTTGGCCCATCCAACACTGAAGCTTTCTTT.